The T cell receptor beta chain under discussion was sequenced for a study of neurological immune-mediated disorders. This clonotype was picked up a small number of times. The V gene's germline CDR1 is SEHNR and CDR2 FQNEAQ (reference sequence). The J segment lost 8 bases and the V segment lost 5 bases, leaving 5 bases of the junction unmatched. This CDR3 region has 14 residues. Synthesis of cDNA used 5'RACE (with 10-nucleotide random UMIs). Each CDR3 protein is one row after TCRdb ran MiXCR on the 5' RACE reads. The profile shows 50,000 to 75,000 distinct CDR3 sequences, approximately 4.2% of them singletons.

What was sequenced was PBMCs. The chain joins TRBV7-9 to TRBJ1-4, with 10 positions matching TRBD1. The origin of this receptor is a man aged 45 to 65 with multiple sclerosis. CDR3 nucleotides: TGTGCCAGCAGCAAAGGACAGGGGGACGAAAAACTGTTTTTT. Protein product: CASSKGQGDEKLFF.